A single sample is the source of the 16 T cell receptor beta chains below, sequenced in a study of long-term antiretroviral therapy in people with HIV. Runs used v3.0 of the immunoSEQ assay and were done at survey level. Some clones are missing from TCRdb's copy, which holds only in-frame ones; the method was immunoSEQ multiplex PCR. The profile shows 39,000 or so clones, almost 85% of them singletons. Sequenced material: unsorted PBMCs, taken 0.6 years after starting antiretroviral therapy. The receptors originated from a man aged 18-30 years with HIV.

This clone was counted a single time. The rearrangement joins TRBV29-1 to TRBJ2-1; 9 bases map to TRBD2. Losses at the gene ends were 6 bases for V and 1 base for J; bases not matched to a gene: 1. This CDR3 is built from 13 residues. From germline, CDR1 is SQVTM and CDR2 ANQGSEA. The CDR3 DNA reads TGCAGCGTAGCGGGAGGATCCTACAATGAGCAGTTCTTC. Its translation: CSVAGGSYNEQFF.

The rearrangement joins TRBV4-2 to TRBJ2-7; tentatively, D is TRBD2 (7 bases). The V gene lost 4 bases and the J gene lost 2 bases, with 15 bases spanning the gap. The CDR3 consists of 15 residues. Germline-derived CDR1 and CDR2 are LGHNA and YNFKEQ. CDR3 DNA: TGTGCCAGCAGCCCCACAGGGCGGGAGACCTACGAGCAGTACTTC. This sequence encodes CASSPTGRETYEQYF.

The chain links TRBV5-1 to TRBJ2-3; maybe TRBD1 (5 bases). The germline V gene encodes CDR1 SGHRS and CDR2 YFSETQ. V lost 2 bases to trimming and J lost 2 bases, with 12 bases between them. The CDR3 is 15 residues long. The CDR3 sequence: CASSFTGLATDTQYF. In DNA, the CDR3 is TGCGCCAGCAGCTTTACAGGTTTGGCCACAGATACGCAGTATTTT. The full variable domain, completed using reference TRBV5-1 and TRBJ2-3, is KAGVTQTPRYLIKTRGQQVTLSCSPISGHRSVSWYQQTPGQGLQFLFEYFSETQRNKGNFPGRFSGRQFSNSRSEMNVSTLELGDSALYLCASSFTGLATDTQYFGPGTRLTVL.

V and J are TRBV5-4 and TRBJ2-3, with D unclear. The ends were cut back, 4 bases at V and 6 bases at J, with 21 bases in the middle. The CDR3 covers 16 residues. The V gene's germline CDR1 is SGHNT and CDR2 YYREEE (reference sequence). CDR3 sequence (DNA): TGTGCCAGCAGCCCGTTCTTCCCGAGGTCCCGGGATACGCAGTATTTT. Translating gives CASSPFFPRSRDTQYF.

This chain joins TRBV25-1 and TRBJ1-1; D uncertain. CDR1 and CDR2 (germline): MGHDK, SYGVNS. With 5 bases removed from V and 1 base from J, the gap between germline ends came to 8 bases. The CDR3 length is 13 residues. This CDR3 reads CASSTKTNTEAFF. In DNA, the CDR3 is TGTGCCAGCAGTACGAAGACGAACACTGAAGCTTTCTTT.

The CDR3 loop is CASSLVGLGNTIYF. DNA of the CDR3: TGTGCCAGCAGCTTAGTGGGACTCGGAAACACCATATATTTT. The rearrangement joins TRBV13 to TRBJ1-3, with D perhaps TRBD1 (5 bases). The CDR3 spans 14 residues. Germline CDR1 reads PRHDT; CDR2 reads FYEKMQ (reference sequence). Trimming stripped 1 base from V and 4 bases from J, with 8 bases between.

In its sample, this clone was seen a few times. The rearrangement joins TRBV28 to TRBJ2-7; TRBD2 matches at 11 bases. V lost 6 bases to trimming and J lost 2 bases; unmatched junction nucleotides: 9. CDR3 length: 16 amino acids. From germline, CDR1 is MDHEN and CDR2 SYDVKM. The CDR3 nucleotides read TGTGCCAGCAGGGCCCCGGGACTAGCGGCTACCTACGAGCAGTACTTC. Translation: CASRAPGLAATYEQYF.

This chain joins TRBV14 and TRBJ2-5; TRBD2 might be the D (6 bases). From germline, CDR1 is SGHDN and CDR2 FVKESK. CDR3 length: 15 amino acids. V lost 5 bases and J 5 bases, leaving 18 bases between the germline ends. As DNA, the CDR3 is TGTGCCAGCAGCTCGATGGGGGGAGTGGTGGAGACCCAGTACTTC. It yields the protein CASSSMGGVVETQYF.

V and J are TRBV25-1 and TRBJ2-1; 11 nucleotides align to TRBD2. Per germline, CDR1 MGHDK and CDR2 SYGVNS. Unmatched junction bases numbered 4, after V lost 2 bases and J lost 4 bases. The CDR3 totals 16 residues. The CDR3 loop reads CASSEPLAGGYNEQFF. The DNA for the CDR3 is TGTGCCAGCAGTGAACCTTTAGCGGGAGGGTACAATGAGCAGTTCTTC.

The rearrangement joins TRBV7-2 to TRBJ2-3; a possible D gene is TRBD2 (5 bases). Germline CDR1 is SGHTA and CDR2 is FQGNSA. V dropped 1 base and J dropped 1 base, with 12 bases sitting between them. This CDR3 has 16 amino acids. The CDR3 nucleotides are TGTGCCAGCAGCTTAGTAGCTAGCCGGGGCACAGATACGCAGTATTTT. It specifies CASSLVASRGTDTQYF.

V usage is TRBV27 and J usage is TRBJ2-1, with D possibly TRBD2 on 6 matching bases. CDR1 and CDR2 from the germline V gene are MNHEY and SMNVEV (reference sequence). V was pared by 6 bases and J by 5 bases, with 14 bases between. This CDR3 region has 14 residues. The CDR3 loop reads CASSPFSGDNEQFF. CDR3 sequence (DNA): TGTGCCAGCAGCCCCTTTTCGGGGGACAATGAGCAGTTCTTC.

CDR3 nucleotide sequence: TGTGCCAGCAGCCCAGGGGGAATGGGTTACGAGCAGTACTTC. Its translation: CASSPGGMGYEQYF. The chain recombines TRBV28 with TRBJ2-7, with 7 bases identical to TRBD1. With V trimmed by 6 bases and J by 4 bases, 9 bases remained unmatched. CDR1 and CDR2 from the germline V gene are MDHEN and SYDVKM. The CDR3 is 14 amino acids.

The chain carries TRBV7-2 and TRBJ1-2; 9 bases agree with TRBD1. The CDR3 sequence is 14 residues long. With V trimmed by 6 bases and J by 4 bases, 6 bases remained unmatched. Germline values: CDR1 SGHTA, CDR2 FQGNSA. CDR3 amino acids: CASSPQGAAYGYTF. The CDR3 coding sequence is TGTGCCAGCAGTCCACAGGGGGCGGCCTATGGCTACACCTTC. Complete variable domain (other parts from reference TRBV7-2 and TRBJ1-2): GAGVSQSPSNKVTEKGKDVELRCDPISGHTALYWYRQSLGQGLEFLIYFQGNSAPDKSGLPSDRFSAERTGGSVSTLTIQRTQQEDSAVYLCASSPQGAAYGYTFGSGTRLTVV.

The chain carries TRBV28 and TRBJ1-2; 7 bases map to TRBD1. The CDR3 has 13 amino acids. Germline V gene lookup returns CDR1 MDHEN and CDR2 SYDVKM. V shed 10 bases and J 4 bases; nucleotides not matched to a gene: 9. The CDR3: CATGGAGGYGYTF. CDR3 in DNA: TGTGCCACTGGTGGGGCAGGGGGCTATGGCTACACCTTC.

V usage is TRBV5-6 and J usage is TRBJ1-4; TRBD1 aligns across 10 bases. This CDR3 spans 15 amino acids. CDR1 is SGHDT, CDR2 YYEEEE, per germline. The J segment lost 5 bases and the V segment lost 3 bases, leaving 4 bases of the junction unmatched. CDR3 nucleotides: TGTGCCAGCAGCTCCGACAGGGGGCCGAATGAAAAACTGTTTTTT. Translated, it gives CASSSDRGPNEKLFF.

A few counts support this clone. The V gene is TRBV19, the J gene TRBJ1-5, with 8 bases that match TRBD1. This CDR3 has 15 amino acids. The germline V gene encodes CDR1 LNHDA and CDR2 SQIVND (reference sequence). V gave up 2 bases and J gave up 6 bases; unmatched junction bases: 6. The CDR3 DNA reads as TGTGCCAGTAGTATACTGGGACAGGTAATTCAGCCCCAGCATTTT. It codes for CASSILGQVIQPQHF. Variable domain in full (rest from reference TRBV19 and TRBJ1-5): DGGITQSPKYLFRKEGQNVTLSCEQNLNHDAMYWYRQDPGQGLRLIYYSQIVNDFQKGDIAEGYSVSREKKESFPLTVTSAQKNPTAFYLCASSILGQVIQPQHFGDGTRLSIL.